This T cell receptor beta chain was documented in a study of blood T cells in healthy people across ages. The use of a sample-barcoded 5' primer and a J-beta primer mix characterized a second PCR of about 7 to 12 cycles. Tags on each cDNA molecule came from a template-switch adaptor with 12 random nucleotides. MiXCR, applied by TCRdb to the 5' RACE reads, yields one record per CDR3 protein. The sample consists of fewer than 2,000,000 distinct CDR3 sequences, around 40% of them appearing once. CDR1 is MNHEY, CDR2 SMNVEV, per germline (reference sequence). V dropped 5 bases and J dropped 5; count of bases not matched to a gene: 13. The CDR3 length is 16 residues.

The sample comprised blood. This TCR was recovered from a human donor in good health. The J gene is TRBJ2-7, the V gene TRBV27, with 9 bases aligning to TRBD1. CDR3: CASSGTGTGKTHEQYF. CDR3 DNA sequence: TGTGCCAGCAGTGGAACCGGGACAGGGAAGACCCACGAGCAGTACTTC.